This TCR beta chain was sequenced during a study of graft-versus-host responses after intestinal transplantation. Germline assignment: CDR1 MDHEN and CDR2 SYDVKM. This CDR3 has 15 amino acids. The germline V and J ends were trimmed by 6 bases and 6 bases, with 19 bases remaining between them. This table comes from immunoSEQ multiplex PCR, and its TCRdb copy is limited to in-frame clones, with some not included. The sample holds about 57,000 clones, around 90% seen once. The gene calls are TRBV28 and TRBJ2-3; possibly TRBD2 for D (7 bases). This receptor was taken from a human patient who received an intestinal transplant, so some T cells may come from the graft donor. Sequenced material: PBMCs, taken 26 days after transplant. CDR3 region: CASRMGGRGWDTQYF. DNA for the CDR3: TGTGCCAGCAGGATGGGGGGGCGAGGATGGGATACGCAGTATTTT.